Listed here are 5 T cell receptor beta chains from one sample, sequenced in a study of T cell responses to AZD1222 COVID-19 vaccine (dated by TCRdb to 2020 to 2022). The library was made by the immunoSEQ multiplex PCR assay. Entries here come from immuneACCESS through TCRdb and include only in-frame sequences with V and J called. Some clones fail to appear in such tables; in the studies checked, an unresolved V gene covers under half of the shortfall, and the cause of the remainder is unknown. In this sample the table shows about 160,000 clones, roughly 92% of which occur a single time. Of the sample, under 6% falls within the top ten clones. Reading the label with the study, this specimen's time point is: about 28 days (+/-7) after the second vaccine dose. Material: peripheral blood, obtained 28 days after the second AZD1222 dose. The receptors stem from an adult who received the AZD1222 COVID-19 vaccine.

This chain connects TRBV30 to TRBJ2-7, with unresolved D. V gave up 2 bases and J gave up 4 bases, with 9 bases separating them. The CDR3 has 12 residues. Germline V gene lookup returns CDR1 GTSNPN and CDR2 SVGIG (reference sequence). The CDR3 region has the DNA TGTGCCTGGAGTCGGACCCAATACGAGCAGTACTTC. Protein product: CAWSRTQYEQYF.

The CDR3: CASSPRTGLDNSPLHF. The CDR3 DNA reads as TGTGCCAGCAGTCCTCGGACAGGGCTCGATAATTCACCCCTCCACTTT. The chain recombines TRBV27 with TRBJ1-6; TRBD1 matches at 8 bases. The V gene's germline CDR1 is MNHEY and CDR2 SMNVEV (reference sequence). J gave up 5 bases and V 5 bases, and 8 bases lay outside the gene matches. CDR3 length equals 16 residues.

V gene TRBV3-1 (or the pseudogene TRBV3-2) combines with J gene TRBJ2-1, with 11 bases matching TRBD2. V dropped 5 bases and J dropped 5; count of bases not matched to a gene: 2. The germline CDR1 and CDR2 sequences are LGHDT and YNNKEL (reference sequence). The CDR3 consists of 14 residues. In nucleotides, the CDR3 is TGTGCCAGCAGCTCGGGACTAGCGGACAATGAGCAGTTCTTC. Translated, it gives CASSSGLADNEQFF.

This chain connects TRBV12-3 or TRBV12-4 to TRBJ2-1, with a weak D call TRBD2 (7 bases). V was trimmed by 6 bases and J by 7 bases, leaving 13 bases between them. CDR3 length equals 13 residues. This CDR3 reads CASSLKGGNEQFF. For the CDR3, the DNA is TGTGCCAGCAGCCTGAAGGGGGGGAATGAGCAGTTCTTC.

This chain uses TRBV7-6 with TRBJ2-1; 7 bases align to TRBD2. This CDR3 is built from 17 residues. V dropped 1 base and J dropped 4; count of bases not matched to a gene: 10. The germline V gene has CDR1 SGHVS and CDR2 FNYEAQ. The CDR3 sequence: CASSLVPAGSLYNEQFF. The CDR3 DNA sequence: TGTGCCAGCAGCTTAGTTCCAGCGGGAAGTTTGTACAATGAGCAGTTCTTC. The variable domain in full, completed from reference TRBV7-6 and TRBJ2-1, reads GAGVSQSPRYKVTKRGQDVALRCDPISGHVSLYWYRQALGQGPEFLTYFNYEAQQDKSGLPNDRFSAERPEGSISTLTIQRTEQRDSAMYRCASSLVPAGSLYNEQFFGPGTRLTVL.